This T cell receptor (beta chain) was recorded in a study of naive and memory T cell subsets. The study's findings and limits: A clonotype means one alpha or beta sequence, not an alpha/beta pair. A few larger clonotypes appeared in naive repertoires, especially CD8, possibly memory cells re-expressing CD45RA. There was no ground truth to check naive and memory subset results.

Two oligonucleotides, mixed equimolar, formed the beta constant-region primer covering TRBC1 and TRBC2. TCRdb analysed the UMI-ligation and nested PCR reads with MiXCR anew, one entry per CDR3 protein. The sample has 140,000 to 150,000 distinct CDR3 sequences, 17% seen once. CMV status came from CD4+ IFNgamma after overnight CMV lysate stimulation. There are 16 residues in the CDR3. Trimming cost V 4 bases and J 3 bases, with 19 bases left between them. Germline V gives CDR1 MNHNY, CDR2 SVGAGI (reference sequence). In regard to this clonotype: The antigen is undetermined.

The receptor was derived from a human donor in good health. The chain is built from TRBV6-6 and TRBJ2-7; D ambiguous. The sequenced sample was naive CD4+ T cells from blood. The CDR3 region is CASSSLLALGNYEQYF. CDR3 in DNA: TGTGCCAGCAGTTCACTTCTGGCACTGGGGAACTACGAGCAGTACTTC.